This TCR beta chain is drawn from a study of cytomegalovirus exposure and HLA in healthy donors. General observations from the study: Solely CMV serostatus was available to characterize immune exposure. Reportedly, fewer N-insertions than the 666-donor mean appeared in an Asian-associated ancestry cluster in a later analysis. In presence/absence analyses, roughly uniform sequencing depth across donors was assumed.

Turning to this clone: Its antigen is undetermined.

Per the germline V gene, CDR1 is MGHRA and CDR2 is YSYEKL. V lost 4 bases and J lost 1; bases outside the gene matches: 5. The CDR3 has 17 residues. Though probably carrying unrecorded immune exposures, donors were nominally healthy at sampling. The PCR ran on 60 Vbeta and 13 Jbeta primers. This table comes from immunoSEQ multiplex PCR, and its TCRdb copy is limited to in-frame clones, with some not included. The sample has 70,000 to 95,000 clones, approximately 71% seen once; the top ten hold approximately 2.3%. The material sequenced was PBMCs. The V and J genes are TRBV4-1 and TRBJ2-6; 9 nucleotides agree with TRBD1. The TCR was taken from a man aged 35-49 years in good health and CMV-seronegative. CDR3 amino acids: CASSPGQGSSGANVLTF. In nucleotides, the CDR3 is TGCGCCAGCAGCCCCGGACAGGGGTCATCTGGGGCCAACGTCCTGACTTTC.